This T cell receptor (beta chain) stems from a study of glioma-infiltrating T cells after dendritic cell vaccination. Study summary: Dendritic cell vaccine was injected intradermally three times, biweekly.

Time point here: after dendritic cell vaccination, including at tumor progression/relapse. CDR1 KGHSH and CDR2 LQKENI come from the germline V gene. V gave up 3 bases and J gave up 5 bases, with 7 bases separating them. The CDR3 spans 13 residues. The PCR used 60 V beta and 13 J beta primers. Method: immunoSEQ multiplex PCR; TCRdb's copy keeps in-frame clones and lacks some. The sample carries 110,000 or so clones, 90% recorded once. The receptor's source is a human donor with glioblastoma. The chain has TRBV18 and TRBJ2-2; D possibly corresponds to TRBD1 (5 bases). The sequences come from blood, collected after dendritic cell vaccination. As DNA, the CDR3 is TGTGCCAGCTCACCGGACACAACCGGGGAGCTGTTTTTT. It yields the protein CASSPDTTGELFF.